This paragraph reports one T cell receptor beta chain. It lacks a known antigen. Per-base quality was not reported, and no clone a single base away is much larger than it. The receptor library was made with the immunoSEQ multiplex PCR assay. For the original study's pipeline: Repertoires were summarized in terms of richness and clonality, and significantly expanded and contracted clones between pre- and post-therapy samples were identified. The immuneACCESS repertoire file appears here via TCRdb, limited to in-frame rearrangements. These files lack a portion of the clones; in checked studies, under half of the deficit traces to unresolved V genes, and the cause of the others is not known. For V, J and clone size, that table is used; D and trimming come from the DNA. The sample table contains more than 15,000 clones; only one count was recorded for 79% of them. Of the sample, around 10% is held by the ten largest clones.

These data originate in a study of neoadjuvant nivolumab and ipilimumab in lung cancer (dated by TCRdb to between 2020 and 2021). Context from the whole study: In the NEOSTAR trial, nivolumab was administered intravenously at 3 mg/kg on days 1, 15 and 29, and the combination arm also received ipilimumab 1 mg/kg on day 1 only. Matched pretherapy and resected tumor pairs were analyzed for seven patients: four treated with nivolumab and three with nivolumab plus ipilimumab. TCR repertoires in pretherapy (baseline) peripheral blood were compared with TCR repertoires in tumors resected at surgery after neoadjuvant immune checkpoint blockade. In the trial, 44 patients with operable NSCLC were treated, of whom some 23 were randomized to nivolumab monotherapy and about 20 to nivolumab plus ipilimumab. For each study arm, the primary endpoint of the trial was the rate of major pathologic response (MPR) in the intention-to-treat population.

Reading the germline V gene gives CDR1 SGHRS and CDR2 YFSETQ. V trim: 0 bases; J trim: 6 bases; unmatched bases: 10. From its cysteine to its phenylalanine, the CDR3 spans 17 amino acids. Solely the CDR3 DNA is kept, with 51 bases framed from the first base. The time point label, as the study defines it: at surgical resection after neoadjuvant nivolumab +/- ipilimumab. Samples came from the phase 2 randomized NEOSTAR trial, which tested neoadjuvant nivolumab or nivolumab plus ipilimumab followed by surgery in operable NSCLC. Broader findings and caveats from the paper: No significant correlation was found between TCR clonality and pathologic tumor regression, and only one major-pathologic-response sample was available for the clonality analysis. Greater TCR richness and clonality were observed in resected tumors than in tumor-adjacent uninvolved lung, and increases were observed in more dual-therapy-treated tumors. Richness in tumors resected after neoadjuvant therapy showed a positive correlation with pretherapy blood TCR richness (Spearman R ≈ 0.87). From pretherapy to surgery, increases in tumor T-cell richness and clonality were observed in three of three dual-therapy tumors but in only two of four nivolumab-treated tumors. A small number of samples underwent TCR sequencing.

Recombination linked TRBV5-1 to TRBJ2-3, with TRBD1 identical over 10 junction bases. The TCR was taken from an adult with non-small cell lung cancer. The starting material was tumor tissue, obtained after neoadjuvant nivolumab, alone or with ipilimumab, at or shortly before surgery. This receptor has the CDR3 CASSLGAGQGSLDTQYF. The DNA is TGCGCCAGCAGCTTGGGGGCGGGACAGGGGTCCTTGGATACGCAGTATTTT.